Listed here are 16 T cell receptor beta chains from one sample, sequenced in a study of blood T cell repertoires in COVID-19. This table comes from immunoSEQ multiplex PCR, and its TCRdb copy is limited to in-frame clones, with some not included. The sample lists some 140,000 clones, roughly four fifths occurring once. The specimen was peripheral blood. These receptors were taken from a man at least 80 years old with acute or convalescent COVID-19.

This sequence joins TRBV7-2 and TRBJ1-2, with D possibly matching TRBD1 (6 bases). This CDR3 has 14 residues. The germline V gene has CDR1 SGHTA and CDR2 FQGNSA. The V gene lost 5 bases and the J gene lost 1 base, with 11 bases spanning the gap. CDR3 amino acids: CASSGDTNNYGYTF. In DNA form, the CDR3 reads TGTGCCAGCAGCGGGGACACCAATAACTATGGCTACACCTTC.

CDR3 sequence (DNA): TGTGCCAGCAGTTACCCAGGGGGTCGGGGAGAGACCCAGTACTTC. Translating it yields CASSYPGGRGETQYF. V is TRBV6-5 and J is TRBJ2-5, with 7 bases that match TRBD1. Germline CDR1 reads MNHEY; CDR2 reads SVGAGI. This CDR3 has 15 amino acids. V was pared by 2 bases and J by 4 bases, with 7 bases of the junction left unmatched.

DNA for the CDR3: TGTGCCAGCAGCTTAGAGGTCAGCGGGGGTTACAATGAGCAGTTCTTC. It is translated as CASSLEVSGGYNEQFF. The chain uses TRBV7-6 and TRBJ2-1, with 8 bases that match TRBD2. This CDR3 spans 16 amino acids. In germline, CDR1 is SGHVS, CDR2 FNYEAQ. Trimming at V came to 1 base and at J to 4 bases, leaving 6 bases not matched to a gene. Filled out from reference TRBV7-6 and TRBJ2-1, the complete variable domain reads GAGVSQSPRYKVTKRGQDVALRCDPISGHVSLYWYRQALGQGPEFLTYFNYEAQQDKSGLPNDRFSAERPEGSISTLTIQRTEQRDSAMYRCASSLEVSGGYNEQFFGPGTRLTVL.

This chain uses TRBV3-1 (or the pseudogene TRBV3-2) with TRBJ1-2; possibly TRBD1 for D (6 bases). The CDR3 spans 15 residues. Germline V gives CDR1 LGHDT, CDR2 YNNKEL (reference sequence). The V end lost 0 bases, the J end lost 4 bases, and 12 bases lay between the germline ends. The CDR3 coding sequence is TGTGCCAGCAGCCAAGACGGGGGGCGCAGCTATGGCTACACCTTC. Protein: CASSQDGGRSYGYTF.

The chain has TRBV28 and TRBJ2-1; 7 bases align to TRBD1. Germline CDR1 and CDR2: MDHEN and SYDVKM. V trimming: 2 bases; J trimming: 8 bases; junction bases outside the gene matches: 0. The CDR3 runs 12 residues. The CDR3 nucleotides are TGTGCCAGCAGTTTACAGGGGGATGAGCAGTTCTTC. It is translated as CASSLQGDEQFF.

This clone was picked up a small number of times. In DNA form, the CDR3 reads TGTGCTAGTGGTTTGAGTACAGGGTCTTGGGATAGCAATCAGCCCCAGCATTTT. Its protein product is CASGLSTGSWDSNQPQHF. The chain combines TRBV12-5 with TRBJ1-5; D may be TRBD1 (6 bases). CDR1 LGHNT and CDR2 FRNRAP come from the germline V gene. V was cut by 2 bases and J by 0 bases, with 17 bases left in between. This CDR3 comprises 18 residues.

This chain joins TRBV6-2 or TRBV6-3 and TRBJ2-1; 7 bases fit TRBD2. Germline lookup yields CDR1 MNHEY and CDR2 SVGEGT. CDR3 size: 15 residues. V gave up 2 bases and J gave up 9 bases; unmatched junction bases: 10. CDR3 sequence reads: CASSYPSFGLGEQFF. CDR3 coding DNA: TGTGCCAGCAGTTACCCTTCGTTCGGACTAGGTGAGCAGTTCTTC.

The genes are TRBV11-3 and TRBJ2-5; 7 nucleotides align to TRBD1. This CDR3 has 13 amino acids. The V gene's germline CDR1 is SGHNT and CDR2 YENEEA. V gave up 6 bases and J gave up 1 base; unmatched junction bases: 2. The CDR3 here is CASSKGAQETQYF. The CDR3 DNA is TGTGCCAGCAGTAAGGGGGCCCAAGAGACCCAGTACTTC.

The rearrangement joins TRBV5-1 to TRBJ2-1; TRBD2 matches at 8 bases. V trimming: 0 bases; J trimming: 2 bases; junction bases outside the gene matches: 1. CDR1 is SGHRS and CDR2 is YFSETQ in the germline V gene. This CDR3 comprises 15 residues. CDR3 loop: CASSLVGGAYNEQFF. In nucleotides, the CDR3 is TGCGCCAGCAGCTTGGTCGGGGGGGCCTACAATGAGCAGTTCTTC. Full variable domain (outside the CDR3, taken from reference TRBV5-1 and TRBJ2-1): KAGVTQTPRYLIKTRGQQVTLSCSPISGHRSVSWYQQTPGQGLQFLFEYFSETQRNKGNFPGRFSGRQFSNSRSEMNVSTLELGDSALYLCASSLVGGAYNEQFFGPGTRLTVL.

This rearrangement joins TRBV10-3 to TRBJ1-1; 9 nucleotides line up with TRBD1. The CDR3 loop spans 14 amino acids. Germline V gene lookup returns CDR1 ENHRY and CDR2 SYGVKD. The V segment lost 6 bases and the J segment 1 base; nucleotides outside the gene matches: 3. DNA for the CDR3: TGTGCCATCAGCAAGGACAGGGGGAACACTGAAGCTTTCTTT. Amino acid sequence: CAISKDRGNTEAFF.

This clone was detected once. The chain employs TRBV13 and TRBJ2-3, with a weak D call TRBD1 (6 bases). This CDR3 contains 14 residues. The germline V gene has CDR1 PRHDT and CDR2 FYEKMQ (reference sequence). Trimming pared 2 bases from V and 1 base from J, leaving 7 bases between. Written as DNA, the CDR3 is TGTGCCAGCAGCTTAAACAGGGGCACAGATACGCAGTATTTT. Encoded protein: CASSLNRGTDTQYF. The variable domain in full, completed from reference TRBV13 and TRBJ2-3, reads AAGVIQSPRHLIKEKRETATLKCYPIPRHDTVYWYQQGPGQDPQFLISFYEKMQSDKGSIPDRFSAQQFSDYHSELNMSSLELGDSALYFCASSLNRGTDTQYFGPGTRLTVL.

The V and J genes are TRBV6-2 or TRBV6-3 and TRBJ2-3, with 10 nucleotides matching TRBD2. V gave up 5 bases and J gave up 2 bases; unmatched junction bases: 4. This CDR3 has 15 amino acids. CDR1 MNHEY and CDR2 SVGEGT come from the germline V gene. CDR3 coding DNA: TGTGCCAGCAGTGTCACTAGCGGGGACACAGATACGCAGTATTTT. This translates into CASSVTSGDTDTQYF.

This rearrangement joins TRBV6-5 to TRBJ1-2; D gene uncertain. Trimming stripped 2 bases from V and 5 bases from J, with 15 bases between. The germline CDR1 and CDR2 sequences are MNHEY and SVGAGI. The CDR3 has 15 amino acids. CDR3 sequence (DNA): TGTGCCAGCAGTTACCTCCAGGTTTCCCCGTATGGCTACACCTTC. Its translation is CASSYLQVSPYGYTF.

Points on this clone: The junction departs from the called germline gene at one end, perhaps through a read error. The chain carries TRBV2 and TRBJ1-1; 7 bases line up with TRBD1. CDR1 is SNHLY and CDR2 is FYNNEI in the germline V gene. CDR3 length: 14 amino acids. The CDR3 here is CASREGGPYTEAFF. CDR3 nucleotides: TGTGCCAGCAGGGAAGGGGGCCCCTACACTGAAGCTTTCTTT.

The V and J genes are TRBV30 and TRBJ2-7, with 7 bases that match TRBD1. CDR3 length: 15 residues. V gave up 2 bases and J gave up 7 bases; unmatched junction bases: 14. CDR1 and CDR2 from the germline V gene are GTSNPN and SVGIG (reference sequence). This chain's CDR3 is CAWSRLQGRYGEQYF. CDR3 sequence (DNA): TGTGCCTGGAGTCGCCTACAGGGGCGGTACGGAGAGCAGTACTTC.

The chain is built from TRBV15 and TRBJ2-7, with a tentative D call TRBD1 (6 bases). Trimming removed 4 bases at V and 3 bases at J, with 13 bases between. Germline V CDR1 and CDR2: LNHNV, YYDKDF (reference sequence). The CDR3 covers 14 residues. The CDR3 spells CATSKWDTLYEQYF. The CDR3 DNA reads as TGTGCCACCAGCAAGTGGGACACCCTCTACGAGCAGTACTTC. The whole variable domain, filled in from reference TRBV15 and TRBJ2-7, reads DAMVIQNPRYQVTQFGKPVTLSCSQTLNHNVMYWYQQKSSQAPKLLFHYYDKDFNNEADTPDNFQSRRPNTSFCFLDIRSPGLGDTAMYLCATSKWDTLYEQYFGPGTRLTVT.